This entry lists 9 T cell receptor beta chains sequenced from one sample in a study of blood T cell repertoires in COVID-19. Generated by immunoSEQ multiplex PCR, the TCRdb table keeps only in-frame clones and is missing some. The sample yields more than 110,000 clones, more than 70% seen once. Sequenced material: peripheral blood. The receptors derive from a man aged 45-65 years with active or convalescent COVID-19.

This clone was counted between two and nine times. This rearrangement joins TRBV10-3 to TRBJ2-5; 12 bases agree with TRBD2. The J segment lost 1 base and the V segment lost 2 bases, leaving 8 bases of the junction unmatched. Looked up from germline, CDR1 is ENHRY and CDR2 is SYGVKD. The CDR3 runs to 18 residues. The CDR3 nucleotides read TGTGCCATCAGTGAGCTACCGACTAGCGGGAGAGGCCAAGAGACCCAGTACTTC. Amino acid sequence: CAISELPTSGRGQETQYF.

This clone showed up just a few times. The genes are TRBV5-1 and TRBJ2-7; a weak D match, TRBD2 (6 bases). Germline lookup yields CDR1 SGHRS and CDR2 YFSETQ. V dropped 0 bases and J dropped 0 bases, with 7 bases sitting between them. This CDR3 region has 14 residues. Here the CDR3 reads CASSLGGNSYEQYF. The CDR3 DNA reads as TGCGCCAGCAGCTTGGGCGGGAACTCCTACGAGCAGTACTTC.

The chain carries TRBV9 and TRBJ2-5; D may be TRBD2 (6 bases). The CDR3 is 14 residues long. Trimming stripped 1 base from V and 1 base from J, with 8 bases between. Germline V gene lookup returns CDR1 SGDLS and CDR2 YYNGEE. CDR3: CASSVSGRQETQYF. CDR3 bases: TGTGCCAGCAGCGTAAGCGGGCGCCAAGAGACCCAGTACTTC.

This chain uses TRBV18 with TRBJ2-1, with D possibly matching TRBD1 (5 bases). The CDR3 covers 13 residues. CDR1 and CDR2 from the germline V gene are KGHSH and LQKENI. The V and J ends lost 6 bases and 4 bases respectively, with 10 bases between them. The CDR3 region is CASSPGLYNEQFF. CDR3 DNA sequence: TGTGCCAGCTCTCCAGGGCTTTACAATGAGCAGTTCTTC.

This chain joins TRBV20-1 and TRBJ2-7; 8 positions agree with TRBD1. CDR1 is DFQATT and CDR2 is SNEGSKA in the germline V gene (reference sequence). This CDR3 has 11 residues. The V and J ends lost 4 bases and 5 bases, in that order; junction bases with no gene match: 1. CDR3 protein: CSAKDRDEQYF. The DNA of the CDR3 is TGCAGTGCTAAGGACAGGGACGAGCAGTACTTC.

V gene TRBV6-5 combines with J gene TRBJ2-3; 11 bases are a match to TRBD2. Germline CDR1 and CDR2: MNHEY and SVGAGI. V lost 5 bases and J lost 5; bases outside the gene matches: 6. This CDR3 is 15 amino acids long. The DNA for the CDR3 is TGTGCCAGCAGTCCGGGACTAGCGGTCGGAGATACGCAGTATTTT. Translated, it gives CASSPGLAVGDTQYF.

The chain has TRBV5-1 and TRBJ2-3; 12 bases agree with TRBD2. V shed 0 bases and J 0 bases; nucleotides not matched to a gene: 2. The CDR3 covers 17 residues. Per the germline V gene, CDR1 is SGHRS and CDR2 is YFSETQ. In DNA form, the CDR3 reads TGCGCCAGCAGCTTGGGGACTAGCGGGACTAGCACAGATACGCAGTATTTT. Translated: CASSLGTSGTSTDTQYF.

The CDR3 bases are TGTGCCAGCAGCCTGAGAAGTATCTCTGGAAACACCATATATTTT. It yields the protein CASSLRSISGNTIYF. J is TRBJ1-3 and V is TRBV14, with no clear D. CDR3 length: 15 amino acids. Germline V lookup: CDR1 SGHDN, CDR2 FVKESK. The germline V and J ends were trimmed by 4 bases and 0 bases, with 10 bases remaining between them.

The chain has TRBV7-2 and TRBJ2-1, with 13 bases aligning to TRBD2. J lost 2 bases, V lost 5 bases, and 0 bases had no gene match. This CDR3 is built from 15 residues. Per germline, CDR1 SGHTA and CDR2 FQGNSA. The CDR3 reads CASSGTSGTYNEQFF. In DNA, the CDR3 is TGTGCCAGCAGCGGGACTAGCGGGACCTACAATGAGCAGTTCTTC.